One and the same sample provided the 30 T cell receptor beta chains below, sequenced in a study of T-cell memory formation after mild COVID-19. TCRdb redid the calling of the 5' RACE reads with MiXCR, one entry per CDR3 protein. This sample yields 550,000 to 700,000 distinct CDR3 sequences, of which roughly 17% are seen a single time; about 8.1% belongs to the top ten. Material for sequencing was PBMCs or a T cell subset sorted from them (not recorded which). The receptor set was obtained from an adult woman who had mild COVID-19 (a few samples of this study predate the infection). Cell type and time point are not known.

This clonotype was recorded a few times. This rearrangement joins TRBV5-6 to TRBJ2-1; D perhaps matches TRBD1 (6 bases). The germline gives CDR1 SGHDT, CDR2 YYEEEE. The V and J ends lost 3 bases and 10 bases respectively, with 11 bases between them. CDR3 length equals 12 residues. CDR3 in DNA: TGTGCCAGCAGCTCTTACAGGGTAGAGCAGTTCTTC. Protein product: CASSSYRVEQFF.

There are a few counts of this clonotype. The chain employs TRBV28 and TRBJ2-3; 7 bases are a match to TRBD1. Trimming removed 5 bases from V and 6 bases from J; junction bases left unmatched: 11. The CDR3 totals 15 residues. Germline values: CDR1 MDHEN, CDR2 SYDVKM. The CDR3 DNA sequence: TGTGCCAGCAGTCCCCCGGACAGGTTGGTCGATACGCAGTATTTT. Its protein product is CASSPPDRLVDTQYF.

This clonotype occurred a few times. The chain is built from TRBV5-1 and TRBJ2-5; 15 nucleotides align to TRBD2. Germline lookup yields CDR1 SGHRS and CDR2 YFSETQ. The V segment lost 4 bases and the J segment 5 bases; nucleotides outside the gene matches: 6. This CDR3 has 16 residues. The CDR3 nucleotides are TGCGCCAGCAGCGAGGGACTAGCGGGGGGTCGGGAGACCCAGTACTTC. This gives the protein CASSEGLAGGRETQYF.

Remarks on this clonotype: One end of the junction is discordant with germline, which a read error may explain. The V call is TRBV3-1, the J call TRBJ2-7, with TRBD2 identical over 12 bases. There are 13 residues in the CDR3. CDR1 and CDR2 from the germline V gene are LGHDT and YNNKEL (reference sequence). The CDR3 nucleotides read TGTGCCAGCAGCCGCCAGACTAGCGGGGGTTCGCACTTC. Residues: CASSRQTSGGSHF.

There are a few counts of this clonotype. This chain uses TRBV9 with TRBJ1-6, with 9 bases that match TRBD1. With 2 bases clipped from V and 8 bases from J, the junction kept 2 bases outside the gene matches. The CDR3 is 14 amino acids. The germline V gene encodes CDR1 SGDLS and CDR2 YYNGEE. DNA of the CDR3: TGTGCCAGCAGCGTTACAGGGGGCGATTCACCCCTCCACTTT. The encoded protein is CASSVTGGDSPLHF.

The chain uses TRBV7-9 and TRBJ2-1; the D gene is possibly TRBD1 (6 bases). CDR3 length equals 15 residues. The germline V gene has CDR1 SEHNR and CDR2 FQNEAQ (reference sequence). V lost 4 bases and J lost 3, with 13 bases in between. CDR3 in amino acids: CASSYRERFYNEQFF. CDR3 bases: TGTGCCAGCAGCTACAGGGAACGCTTCTACAATGAGCAGTTCTTC. Variable domain in full (rest from reference TRBV7-9 and TRBJ2-1): DTGVSQNPRHKITKRGQNVTFRCDPISEHNRLYWYRQTLGQGPEFLTYFQNEAQLEKSRLLSDRFSAERPKGSFSTLEIQRTEQGDSAMYLCASSYRERFYNEQFFGPGTRLTVL.

This clonotype came up once. The genes are TRBV6-2 or TRBV6-3 and TRBJ2-7; TRBD2 might be the D (7 bases). The V end lost 2 bases, the J end lost 4 bases, and 24 bases lay between the germline ends. Germline-derived CDR1 and CDR2 are MNHEY and SVGEGT. The CDR3 sequence is 18 residues long. Here the CDR3 DNA reads TGTGCCAGCAGTTACCACGCCATGCGGGGGCAATGGTGGTACGAGCAGTACTTC. This gives the protein CASSYHAMRGQWWYEQYF.

This clonotype was seen many times. The chain carries TRBV5-1 and TRBJ2-7; 9 nucleotides align to TRBD1. V lost 4 bases, J lost 3 bases, and 8 bases stayed unmatched. This CDR3 is built from 15 residues. CDR1 is SGHRS, CDR2 YFSETQ, per germline. In DNA form, the CDR3 reads TGCGCCAGCAGCAGGTCTACGGGACAGGGCTACGAGCAGTACTTC. This sequence encodes CASSRSTGQGYEQYF.

J is TRBJ2-7 and V is TRBV12-3 or TRBV12-4; D is ambiguous. CDR3 length: 13 residues. Trimming left V 7 bases short and J 0 bases short, with 10 bases between. CDR3 nucleotides: TGTGCCAGCAAGGGTAGTAACTCCTACGAGCAGTACTTC. It codes for CASKGSNSYEQYF.

This chain connects TRBV6-5 to TRBJ1-1, with TRBD1 matching 8 bases. Germline CDR1 reads MNHEY; CDR2 reads SVGAGI. The J segment lost 1 base and the V segment lost 5 bases, leaving 3 bases of the junction unmatched. The CDR3 is 14 amino acids. The CDR3 DNA reads TGTGCCAGCAGTGGACAGGGCCAGAACACTGAAGCTTTCTTT. Its protein is CASSGQGQNTEAFF.

The rearrangement links TRBV6-5 to TRBJ1-5; 9 bases are shared with TRBD1. With 6 bases clipped from V and 1 base from J, the junction kept 4 bases outside the gene matches. Germline V CDR1 and CDR2: MNHEY, SVGAGI. The CDR3 length is 15 residues. The CDR3 region is CASRPGTGSNQPQHF. The DNA of the CDR3 is TGTGCCAGCAGGCCCGGGACAGGGAGCAATCAGCCCCAGCATTTT.

This clonotype appeared a few times. The rearrangement uses TRBV11-3 and TRBJ2-7; tentatively, D is TRBD2 (6 bases). Germline V gene lookup returns CDR1 SGHNT and CDR2 YENEEA. Trimming pared 1 base from V and 0 bases from J, leaving 10 bases between. The CDR3 consists of 15 residues. The CDR3 DNA sequence: TGTGCCAGCAGCTTAGTTAGCGGCCCCTCCTACGAGCAGTACTTC. This encodes CASSLVSGPSYEQYF.

As to this clonotype: At one end the junction does not follow the germline gene, possibly because of a read error. The genes are TRBV7-7 and TRBJ2-2; 10 bases agree with TRBD1. CDR3 size: 16 residues. Per germline, CDR1 SSHAT and CDR2 FNYEAQ (reference sequence). DNA for the CDR3: TGTGCTAGCAGCTTAGTGGACAGGGGGGACTCCGGGGAGCTGTTTTTT. Its translation: CASSLVDRGDSGELFF.

The table lists this clonotype with a few counts. V usage is TRBV7-9 and J usage is TRBJ2-3; D unresolved. V shed 8 bases and J shed 4 bases, with 7 bases lying between them. The V gene's germline CDR1 is SEHNR and CDR2 FQNEAQ (reference sequence). CDR3 size: 11 residues. This CDR3 is CASEPPDTQYF. CDR3 nucleotide sequence: TGTGCCAGCGAACCGCCAGATACGCAGTATTTT.

The gene calls are TRBV3-1 and TRBJ2-1; 10 bases agree with TRBD2. The ends lost 4 bases at V and 4 bases at J; junction bases unmatched: 13. The CDR3 sequence is 18 residues long. Germline CDR1 and CDR2: LGHDT and YNNKEL (reference sequence). The CDR3, as DNA: TGTGCCAGCAGCCGAGCGGGGGGGGCCACTAGAGCTTACAATGAGCAGTTCTTC. Residues: CASSRAGGATRAYNEQFF.

A word on this clonotype: A junction boundary mismatches the germline segment, possibly from a read error. The genes are TRBV7-9 and TRBJ1-1; D gene ambiguous. Germline V gives CDR1 SEHNR, CDR2 FQNEAQ (reference sequence). There are 14 residues in the CDR3. Here the CDR3 DNA reads TGTGCCAGCAGCCAAACCCAACAGAGTACTGAAGCTTTATTT. The encoded protein is CASSQTQQSTEALF.

The chain employs TRBV2 and TRBJ2-1; no definite D call. Trimming removed 4 bases from V and 7 bases from J, with 8 bases in between. This CDR3 is 12 amino acids long. Germline V lookup: CDR1 SNHLY, CDR2 FYNNEI. CDR3 residues: CASSGTSNEQFF. The CDR3 bases are TGTGCCAGCAGTGGCACCTCGAATGAGCAGTTCTTC.

This clonotype has only a few counts. This chain joins TRBV7-8 and TRBJ2-3, with 9 bases lining up with TRBD2. The J segment lost 0 bases and the V segment lost 5 bases, leaving 12 bases of the junction unmatched. CDR1 and CDR2 from the germline V gene are SGHVS and FQNEAQ. The CDR3 has 18 amino acids. The CDR3 DNA follows: TGTGCCAGCAGCCCGCGCTTGATAGCGGGGGCTAGCACAGATACGCAGTATTTT. It specifies CASSPRLIAGASTDTQYF.

This clonotype showed up just a few times. The genes are TRBV29-1 and TRBJ1-1; D call uncertain. V lost 5 bases, J lost 1 base, and 14 bases lay in between. Germline CDR1 reads SQVTM; CDR2 reads ANQGSEA. There are 14 residues in the CDR3. The CDR3 here is CSVPRWEGNTEAFF. The CDR3 coding sequence is TGCAGCGTTCCTAGGTGGGAAGGGAACACTGAAGCTTTCTTT.

This clonotype was seen at least ten times. The chain carries TRBV12-3 or TRBV12-4 and TRBJ2-2, with TRBD1 matching over 9 bases. The CDR3 runs 15 residues. J lost 1 base, V lost 6 bases, and 3 bases had no gene match. The CDR3 nucleotides read TGTGCCAGCAGCCTGACAGGGGGGAACACCGGGGAGCTGTTTTTT. Protein sequence: CASSLTGGNTGELFF.

This sequence joins TRBV12-3 or TRBV12-4 and TRBJ1-1, with TRBD1 as a possible D gene (5 bases). CDR3 length equals 15 residues. The V end was cut by 5 bases, the J end by 0 bases, with 13 bases between. CDR3 in DNA: TGTGCCAGCAGTCTGCGACAGAAGATGAACACTGAAGCTTTCTTT. It codes for CASSLRQKMNTEAFF.

Only a few counts were recorded for this clonotype. The chain combines TRBV7-2 with TRBJ2-7, with TRBD2 identical over 11 bases. V was clipped by 5 bases and J by 3 bases; unmatched bases: 6. This CDR3 has 15 amino acids. Germline assignment: CDR1 SGHTA and CDR2 FQGNSA. Here the CDR3 DNA reads TGTGCCAGCAGCCAAGGACTAGCGGGCTACTACGAGCAGTACTTC. Translating gives CASSQGLAGYYEQYF.

This clonotype was counted a few times. The chain employs TRBV30 and TRBJ1-1; D unclear. Trimming left V 8 bases short and J 3 bases short, with 22 bases between. Germline V gene lookup returns CDR1 GTSNPN and CDR2 SVGIG (reference sequence). This CDR3 comprises 15 residues. CDR3 residues: CALEEEKGLYTEAFF. CDR3 DNA: TGTGCCCTCGAGGAGGAAAAGGGTTTATACACTGAAGCTTTCTTT.

The chain carries TRBV14 and TRBJ2-1; possibly TRBD1 or TRBD2 for D (5 bases each). Germline lookup yields CDR1 SGHDN and CDR2 FVKESK. The CDR3 covers 15 residues. V lost 3 bases and J lost 6, with 15 bases in between. The CDR3 DNA follows: TGTGCCAGCAGCCAGTTATTTGGGACGGCCAATGAGCAGTTCTTC. This codes for CASSQLFGTANEQFF.

The chain employs TRBV12-3 or TRBV12-4 and TRBJ1-6; 7 bases are shared with TRBD1. After removal of 3 bases from V and 6 bases from J, the junction contained 5 bases not matched to a gene. This CDR3 has 15 amino acids. CDR3 coding DNA: TGTGCCAGCAGTTTCGGGGACAGTCCTAATTCACCCCTCCACTTT. It encodes CASSFGDSPNSPLHF.

Many counts were recorded for this clonotype. The chain combines TRBV20-1 with TRBJ1-2, with D maybe TRBD1 (5 bases). The CDR3 has 12 residues. Germline-derived CDR1 and CDR2 are DFQATT and SNEGSKA (reference sequence). Trimming removed 6 bases from V and 4 bases from J, with 12 bases in between. DNA for the CDR3: TGCAGTGCCTCTCTAAGGGGCTATGGCTACACCTTC. Amino acids: CSASLRGYGYTF.

This clonotype was picked up many times. The chain uses TRBV7-9 and TRBJ2-2; the D gene is possibly TRBD2 (6 bases). The CDR3 covers 15 residues. V gave up 5 bases and J gave up 6 bases, with 16 bases separating them. The germline CDR1 and CDR2 sequences are SEHNR and FQNEAQ (reference sequence). Here the CDR3 reads CASSPGTSKAGELFF. The DNA for the CDR3 is TGTGCCAGCAGCCCCGGCACTAGCAAGGCCGGGGAGCTGTTTTTT.

This clonotype was counted at least ten times. The genes are TRBV7-9 and TRBJ1-2, with 7 bases matching TRBD1. In germline, CDR1 is SEHNR, CDR2 FQNEAQ (reference sequence). This CDR3 is 13 amino acids long. Unmatched junction bases numbered 3, after V lost 6 bases and J lost 2 bases. CDR3 in DNA: TGTGCCAGCAGTTCGACAGGGAACTATGGCTACACCTTC. It codes for CASSSTGNYGYTF.

There are many counts of this clonotype. The chain recombines TRBV15 with TRBJ2-1; 9 bases align to TRBD2. V lost 0 bases and J lost 7; bases outside the gene matches: 13. From germline, CDR1 is LNHNV and CDR2 YYDKDF (reference sequence). The CDR3 is 18 residues long. The CDR3 DNA sequence: TGTGCCACCAGCAGAGATAGACGCGGGGGGGCCGGGAAAAATGAGCAGTTCTTC. Protein: CATSRDRRGGAGKNEQFF.

This clonotype has more than one count but fewer than ten. The V gene is TRBV18, the J gene TRBJ2-2; tentatively, D is TRBD1 (5 bases). V lost 2 bases to trimming and J lost 7 bases, with 11 bases between them. The CDR3 is 14 residues long. CDR1 KGHSH and CDR2 LQKENI come from the germline V gene. Written as DNA, the CDR3 is TGTGCCAGCTCACCATTGCAGGGCGGCGGGGAGCTGTTTTTT. Protein: CASSPLQGGGELFF.